This is a list of T cell receptor beta chains from one sample in a study of blood T cell repertoires in COVID-19. Assay: immunoSEQ multiplex PCR; the TCRdb copy retains only in-frame clones and omits some. The sample contains hundreds of thousands of clones, about 86% of which appear only once. Sequenced input: peripheral blood. Every receptor here comes from a woman aged 55-70 years with COVID-19, enrolled during active disease. Each CDR3 is given with its conserved first and last residue. D genes are given only for firm matches. Size is stated for part of the rows, as once, few or many counts, or as a class when the clone is expanded.

V gene: TRBV10-1
J gene: TRBJ1-1
clone size: .
D gene: TRBD1
CDR3 DNA: TGCGCCAGCAGTGAGGGAACAGGGGACACTGAAGCTTTCTTT
CDR3 protein: CASSEGTGDTEAFF

V gene: TRBV10-3
J gene: TRBJ1-2
clone size: .
D gene: .
CDR3 DNA: TGTGCCATCAGTGACATCAGGGTTACTAACTATGGCTACACCTTC
CDR3 protein: CAISDIRVTNYGYTF

V gene: TRBV30
J gene: TRBJ1-2
clone size: .
D gene: TRBD1
CDR3 DNA: TGTGCCTGGAGTATCGTTTTCGGGACAGTTCCTGTCGGGTATGGCTACACCTTC
CDR3 protein: CAWSIVFGTVPVGYGYTF

V gene: TRBV11-3
J gene: TRBJ2-3
clone size: .
D gene: TRBD2
CDR3 DNA: TGTGCCAGCAGCGTAGGACTAGCGAGCACAGATACGCAGTATTTT
CDR3 protein: CASSVGLASTDTQYF

V gene: TRBV7-7
J gene: TRBJ2-5
clone size: once
D gene: .
CDR3 DNA: TGTGCCAGCAGCTTATACGGGACTTCGGAGACCCAGTACTTC
CDR3 protein: CASSLYGTSETQYF

V gene: TRBV7-3
J gene: TRBJ1-1
clone size: .
D gene: .
CDR3 DNA: TGTGCCAGCAGCTTGTACCGGGGGGACACTGAAGCTTTCTTT
CDR3 protein: CASSLYRGDTEAFF

V gene: TRBV6-5
J gene: TRBJ1-1
clone size: .
D gene: TRBD1
CDR3 DNA: TGTGCCAGCATCTCAGGGGGCGTATTCCCTGAAGCTTTCTTT
CDR3 protein: CASISGGVFPEAFF

V gene: TRBV27
J gene: TRBJ2-5
clone size: .
D gene: TRBD1
CDR3 DNA: TGTGCCAGCAGTTCCCCCGCACAGGGGTCGGCAGAGACCCAGTACTTC
CDR3 protein: CASSSPAQGSAETQYF

V gene: TRBV5-6
J gene: TRBJ2-7
clone size: .
D gene: TRBD2
CDR3 DNA: TGTGCCAGCAGCTTGGATCCTTCATGGGTGCGGGGGAAGTCCTACGAGCAGTACTTC
CDR3 protein: CASSLDPSWVRGKSYEQYF

V gene: TRBV7-4
J gene: TRBJ1-4
clone size: many
D gene: .
CDR3 DNA: TGTGCCAGCAGCACGGAACCGGGTCCCACTAATGAAAAACTGTTTTTT
CDR3 protein: CASSTEPGPTNEKLFF

V gene: TRBV19
J gene: TRBJ1-5
clone size: .
D gene: .
CDR3 DNA: TGTGCCAGTAGTATAGACCAGGGGAGAGTAAGGAATCAGCCCCAGCATTTT
CDR3 protein: CASSIDQGRVRNQPQHF

V gene: TRBV6-1
J gene: TRBJ2-7
clone size: .
D gene: .
CDR3 DNA: TGTGCCAGCAGTGAGGGTTGGCTAAGGAGCTACGAGCAGTACTTC
CDR3 protein: CASSEGWLRSYEQYF

V gene: TRBV9
J gene: TRBJ1-2
clone size: few
D gene: TRBD1
CDR3 DNA: TGTGCCAGCAGGTCACAGGGGTATGGCTACACCTTC
CDR3 protein: CASRSQGYGYTF

V gene: TRBV9
J gene: TRBJ2-3
clone size: .
D gene: .
CDR3 DNA: TGTGCCAGCAGCGTAGAAGGTGCTCAGCGAGCTAGCACAGATACGCAGTATTTT
CDR3 protein: CASSVEGAQRASTDTQYF

V gene: TRBV11-1
J gene: TRBJ2-3
clone size: .
D gene: TRBD1
CDR3 DNA: TGTGCCAGCAGCCTAGGACAGGCCGATACGCAGTATTTT
CDR3 protein: CASSLGQADTQYF

V gene: TRBV7-3
J gene: TRBJ1-2
clone size: once
D gene: TRBD1
CDR3 DNA: TGTGCCAGCAGCTTACAGGGGGCCGAGGGCTACACCTTC
CDR3 protein: CASSLQGAEGYTF

V gene: TRBV24-1
J gene: TRBJ2-2
clone size: .
D gene: .
CDR3 DNA: TGTGCCACCAGTGACAGTTCGAACACCGGGGAGCTGTTTTTT
CDR3 protein: CATSDSSNTGELFF

V gene: TRBV6-5
J gene: TRBJ1-1
clone size: few
D gene: .
CDR3 DNA: TGTGCCAGCAGTTACGCGGGACCAACCACTGAAGCTTTCTTT
CDR3 protein: CASSYAGPTTEAFF

V gene: TRBV6-5
J gene: TRBJ1-6
clone size: once
D gene: .
CDR3 DNA: TGTGCCAGCAGTTACGACAGGAGGTCACCCCTCCACTTT
CDR3 protein: CASSYDRRSPLHF

V gene: TRBV25-1
J gene: TRBJ1-3
clone size: .
D gene: .
CDR3 DNA: TGTGCCAGCACTGACAGTCTCTCTGGAAACACCATATATTTT
CDR3 protein: CASTDSLSGNTIYF

V gene: TRBV2
J gene: TRBJ1-2
clone size: .
D gene: .
CDR3 DNA: TGTGCCAGCAGTGAAGAGGGCAGGGCCTATGGCTACACCTTC
CDR3 protein: CASSEEGRAYGYTF

V gene: TRBV4-1
J gene: TRBJ1-2
clone size: .
D gene: .
CDR3 DNA: TGCGCCAGCAGCCCCCCTCTTATAACAAATTCCGGCTACACCTTC
CDR3 protein: CASSPPLITNSGYTF

V gene: TRBV7-2
J gene: TRBJ1-5
clone size: .
D gene: TRBD1
CDR3 DNA: TGTGCCAGCAGCTTCGGGACAGGGGGTAATCAGCCCCAGCATTTT
CDR3 protein: CASSFGTGGNQPQHF

V gene: TRBV7-9
J gene: TRBJ2-7
clone size: .
D gene: TRBD1
CDR3 DNA: TGTGCCAGCAGCTTAGGACCCGGGACAGGGGTTCCCGGCGAGCAGTACTTC
CDR3 protein: CASSLGPGTGVPGEQYF

V gene: TRBV29-1
J gene: TRBJ2-3
clone size: .
D gene: .
CDR3 DNA: TGCAGCGCACTAAGCACAGATACGCAGTATTTT
CDR3 protein: CSALSTDTQYF

V gene: TRBV18
J gene: TRBJ1-1
clone size: .
D gene: TRBD1
CDR3 DNA: TGTGCCAGCTCACCTCCTGGGACAGGGCCGAACACTGAAGCTTTCTTT
CDR3 protein: CASSPPGTGPNTEAFF

V gene: TRBV4-2
J gene: TRBJ1-1
clone size: .
D gene: TRBD1
CDR3 DNA: TGTGCCAGCCGCGACCGGGACAGGGTTCCGCCTGAAGCTTTCTTT
CDR3 protein: CASRDRDRVPPEAFF

V gene: TRBV27
J gene: TRBJ2-5
clone size: .
D gene: .
CDR3 DNA: TGTGCCAGCAGTTTGGGAGGAGGGGAGACCCAGTACTTC
CDR3 protein: CASSLGGGETQYF

V gene: TRBV4-2
J gene: TRBJ1-4
clone size: .
D gene: TRBD1
CDR3 DNA: TGTGCCAGCAGCCGCACTGGGGGACAGGGGAATGAAAAACTGTTTTTT
CDR3 protein: CASSRTGGQGNEKLFF

V gene: TRBV30
J gene: TRBJ1-2
clone size: .
D gene: .
CDR3 DNA: TGTGCCTGGAGTGTATATAGCAGCGCCAGATATGGCTACACCTTC
CDR3 protein: CAWSVYSSARYGYTF

V gene: TRBV11-3
J gene: TRBJ2-2
clone size: .
D gene: .
CDR3 DNA: TGTGCCAGCAGCCGGGGGGGGACAGCGAACACCGGGGAGCTGTTTTTT
CDR3 protein: CASSRGGTANTGELFF

V gene: TRBV19
J gene: TRBJ1-1
clone size: .
D gene: .
CDR3 DNA: TGTGCCAGTAGTCCTATACAGGGTTGGAACACTGAAGCTTTCTTT
CDR3 protein: CASSPIQGWNTEAFF

V gene: TRBV5-6
J gene: TRBJ1-1
clone size: .
D gene: .
CDR3 DNA: TGTGCCAGCTCCCCCGGGGGGCTTACTGAAGCTTTCTTT
CDR3 protein: CASSPGGLTEAFF

V gene: TRBV7-2
J gene: TRBJ2-3
clone size: few
D gene: TRBD2
CDR3 DNA: TGTGCCAGCAGACCGTCAGCGGGGGGCCGCACAGATACGCAGTATTTT
CDR3 protein: CASRPSAGGRTDTQYF

V gene: TRBV5-4
J gene: TRBJ2-1
clone size: .
D gene: .
CDR3 DNA: TGTGCCAGCAGCTTGCGAGGCCTGCATGAGCAGTTCTTC
CDR3 protein: CASSLRGLHEQFF

V gene: TRBV18
J gene: TRBJ2-7
clone size: once
D gene: .
CDR3 DNA: TGTGCCAGCTCACCCTCAAGCACAGGGTCCTACGAGCAGTACTTC
CDR3 protein: CASSPSSTGSYEQYF

V gene: TRBV2
J gene: TRBJ1-1
clone size: .
D gene: TRBD1
CDR3 DNA: TGTGCCAGCAGTGAGAGGGACAGGTCCCACACTGAAGCTTTCTTT
CDR3 protein: CASSERDRSHTEAFF

V gene: TRBV6-2/TRBV6-3
J gene: TRBJ2-2
clone size: many
D gene: .
CDR3 DNA: TGTGCCAGCAGTCACCCCTCCGGGAGCGTAAACACCGGGGAGCTGTTTTTT
CDR3 protein: CASSHPSGSVNTGELFF

V gene: TRBV2
J gene: TRBJ1-2
clone size: once
D gene: TRBD1
CDR3 DNA: TGTGCCAGCAGTGGGACCTCAGGGGGCGTGGGCTACACCTTC
CDR3 protein: CASSGTSGGVGYTF

V gene: TRBV16
J gene: TRBJ1-6
clone size: .
D gene: .
CDR3 DNA: TGTGCCAGCAGCACGAGCTCCTATAATTCACCCCTCCACTTT
CDR3 protein: CASSTSSYNSPLHF

V gene: TRBV19
J gene: TRBJ1-1
clone size: .
D gene: .
CDR3 DNA: TGTGCCAGTAGTATAGATTACAGGACTGAAGCTTTCTTT
CDR3 protein: CASSIDYRTEAFF

V gene: TRBV5-1
J gene: TRBJ2-2
clone size: .
D gene: .
CDR3 DNA: TGCGCCAGCAGCTTGGACCCGTCCCCGGCCGGGGAGCTGTTTTTT
CDR3 protein: CASSLDPSPAGELFF

V gene: TRBV4-2
J gene: TRBJ2-1
clone size: few
D gene: TRBD2
CDR3 DNA: TGTGCCAGCAGCCAAGCGGCTAGCGGGGGGGTATACAATGAGCAGTTCTTC
CDR3 protein: CASSQAASGGVYNEQFF

V gene: TRBV3-1/TRBV3-2
J gene: TRBJ2-1
clone size: .
D gene: TRBD2
CDR3 DNA: TGTGCCAGCAGCCAAGGGCAGCGGGGTAAGCAGTTCTTC
CDR3 protein: CASSQGQRGKQFF

V gene: TRBV11-2
J gene: TRBJ2-1
clone size: .
D gene: .
CDR3 DNA: TGTGCCAGCAGCTTAGCGTCAGGGGCCGCCTACAATGAGCAGTTCTTC
CDR3 protein: CASSLASGAAYNEQFF

V gene: TRBV2
J gene: TRBJ1-4
clone size: .
D gene: .
CDR3 DNA: TGTGCCAGCAGTGGTCGGGGGTATGGTGAAAAACTGTTTTTT
CDR3 protein: CASSGRGYGEKLFF

V gene: TRBV11-3
J gene: TRBJ2-1
clone size: .
D gene: TRBD2
CDR3 DNA: TGTGCCAGCAGCTTAGACTCGGGACTATACAATGAGCAGTTCTTC
CDR3 protein: CASSLDSGLYNEQFF

V gene: TRBV3-1/TRBV3-2
J gene: TRBJ2-1
clone size: .
D gene: .
CDR3 DNA: TGTGCCAGCGACACCACTTACAATGAGCAGTTCTTC
CDR3 protein: CASDTTYNEQFF

V gene: TRBV19
J gene: TRBJ2-5
clone size: .
D gene: TRBD2
CDR3 DNA: TGTGCCAGTAAGGTCTCGGGCCCCGGGACTAGAGAAGAGACCCAGTACTTC
CDR3 protein: CASKVSGPGTREETQYF

V gene: TRBV5-6
J gene: TRBJ1-2
clone size: .
D gene: .
CDR3 DNA: TGTGCCAGCAGCTTGGGGGGGACACCCTATGGCTACACCTTC
CDR3 protein: CASSLGGTPYGYTF

V gene: TRBV7-2
J gene: TRBJ2-7
clone size: once
D gene: TRBD2
CDR3 DNA: TGTGCCAGCAGCCCACAGTCGGCAGCGGGGGGCGCCTACGAGCAGTACTTC
CDR3 protein: CASSPQSAAGGAYEQYF

V gene: TRBV5-1
J gene: TRBJ2-1
clone size: .
D gene: TRBD2
CDR3 DNA: TGCGCCAGCAGCTTCCGAGCGGGGGTCTACAATGAGCAGTTCTTC
CDR3 protein: CASSFRAGVYNEQFF

V gene: TRBV10-2
J gene: TRBJ1-6
clone size: .
D gene: TRBD1
CDR3 DNA: TGCGCCAGCAGTGAGAGGGGACAGCTCAATTCACCCCTCCACTTT
CDR3 protein: CASSERGQLNSPLHF

V gene: TRBV4-1
J gene: TRBJ2-3
clone size: .
D gene: .
CDR3 DNA: TGCGCCAGCAGCCAATACCTAGTCTTGGGGCCCACAGATACGCAGTATTTT
CDR3 protein: CASSQYLVLGPTDTQYF

V gene: TRBV20-1
J gene: TRBJ1-1
clone size: .
D gene: .
CDR3 DNA: TGCAGTGCTCCCAGACTCACTGAAGCTTTCTTT
CDR3 protein: CSAPRLTEAFF

V gene: TRBV7-3
J gene: TRBJ2-3
clone size: .
D gene: TRBD2
CDR3 DNA: TGTGCCAGCACCCCTATCGCCGTTGGCGGGGGGACGAATACGCAGTATTTT
CDR3 protein: CASTPIAVGGGTNTQYF

V gene: TRBV12-3/TRBV12-4
J gene: TRBJ2-2
clone size: .
D gene: .
CDR3 DNA: TGTGCCAGCACCAACCGGGACACCGGGGAGCTGTTTTTT
CDR3 protein: CASTNRDTGELFF

V gene: TRBV27
J gene: TRBJ1-6
clone size: .
D gene: .
CDR3 DNA: TGTGCCAGCAGTTTGTCCAGGAATTCACCCCTCCACTTT
CDR3 protein: CASSLSRNSPLHF

V gene: TRBV7-6
J gene: TRBJ2-5
clone size: once
D gene: TRBD2
CDR3 DNA: TGTGCCAGCAGCGTTGGCGGACGGGGGGACGAAGAGACCCAGTACTTC
CDR3 protein: CASSVGGRGDEETQYF

V gene: TRBV19
J gene: TRBJ2-7
clone size: .
D gene: TRBD2
CDR3 DNA: TGTGCCAGTACCCCGGGTAGCGGGGCCGCCTACGAGCAGTACTTC
CDR3 protein: CASTPGSGAAYEQYF